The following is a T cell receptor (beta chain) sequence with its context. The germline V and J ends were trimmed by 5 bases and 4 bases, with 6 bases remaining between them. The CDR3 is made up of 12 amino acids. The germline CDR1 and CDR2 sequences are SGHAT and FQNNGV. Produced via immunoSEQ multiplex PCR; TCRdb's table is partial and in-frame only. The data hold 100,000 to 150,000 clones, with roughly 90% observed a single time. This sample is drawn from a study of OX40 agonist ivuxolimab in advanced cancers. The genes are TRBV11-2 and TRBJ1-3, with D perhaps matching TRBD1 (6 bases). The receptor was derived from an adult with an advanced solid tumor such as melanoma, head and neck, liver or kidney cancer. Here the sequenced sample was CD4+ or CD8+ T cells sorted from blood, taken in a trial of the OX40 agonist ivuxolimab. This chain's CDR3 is CASSQGGNTIYF. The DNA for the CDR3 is TGTGCCAGCAGCCAGGGGGGAAACACCATATATTTT.